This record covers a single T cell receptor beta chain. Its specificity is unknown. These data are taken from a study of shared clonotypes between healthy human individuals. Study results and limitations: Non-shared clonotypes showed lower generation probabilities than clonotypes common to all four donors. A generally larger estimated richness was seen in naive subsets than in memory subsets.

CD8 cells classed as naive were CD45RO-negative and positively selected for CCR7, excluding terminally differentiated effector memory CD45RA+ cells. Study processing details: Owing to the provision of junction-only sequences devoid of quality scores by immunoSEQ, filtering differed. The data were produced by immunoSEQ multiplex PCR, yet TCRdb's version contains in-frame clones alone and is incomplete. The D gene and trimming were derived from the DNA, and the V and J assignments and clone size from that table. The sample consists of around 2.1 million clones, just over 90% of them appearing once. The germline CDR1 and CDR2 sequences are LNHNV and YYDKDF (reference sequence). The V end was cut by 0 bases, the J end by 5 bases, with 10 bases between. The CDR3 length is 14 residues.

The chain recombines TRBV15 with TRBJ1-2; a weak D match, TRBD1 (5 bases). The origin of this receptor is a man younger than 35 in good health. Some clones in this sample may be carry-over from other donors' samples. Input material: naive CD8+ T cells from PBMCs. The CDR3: CATSRDRGGYGYTF. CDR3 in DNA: TGTGCCACCAGCAGAGATCGGGGGGGATATGGCTACACCTTC.